This section outlines one TCR beta chain sequence together with its context. Its antigen is not known. TCRdb itself ran the reads through MiXCR, one entry per CDR3 protein. The sample consists of about 110,000 distinct CDR3 sequences, roughly 31% of them appearing once. The data are from a study of T cell repertoires in cytomegalovirus infection. For the study at large: TCR beta signatures that were public indicated CMV infection and matching HLA type.

V shed 3 bases and J shed 10 bases, with 6 bases lying between them. CDR1 and CDR2 (germline): MDHEN, SYDVKM. The CDR3 has 10 amino acids. Study-level results: Of the TCR beta families, the public ones yielded a cumulative frequency that identified carriers of CMV plus the relevant HLA. Ex vivo, HLA-C-restricted CMV-specific TCR beta clonotypes prevailed over the rest of the response.

The sequence was obtained from a human donor in good health (CMV status not recorded). Some clones in this sample may be carry-over from other donors' samples. The V and J genes are TRBV28 and TRBJ2-5, with D perhaps TRBD1 (5 bases). This specimen consisted of CD8+ T cells from cultured PBMCs, obtained from culture after CMV antigen stimulation. The CDR3 loop reads CASSFRVQYF. CDR3 DNA: TGTGCCAGCAGTTTCAGGGTCCAGTACTTC.